Listed below are T cell receptor beta chains from one sample, sequenced in a study of shared clonotypes between healthy human individuals. TCRdb keeps only in-frame clones here, not all; method: immunoSEQ multiplex PCR. The table shows under 300,000 clones, with approximately 65% occurring only once. Source material: memory CD4+ T cells sorted from blood. These receptors were taken from a man aged 30 to 45 in good health. Both conserved end residues are trimmed from each CDR3. A D gene is named only where the DNA matches it firmly.

cdr3_length	v_call	d_call	j_call	cdr3_aa
12	TRBV28	TRBD1	TRBJ1-4	ASSHGTGDEKLF
12	TRBV5-6	NA	TRBJ1-5	ASSLSWGSQPQH
10	TRBV6-1	NA	TRBJ2-7	ASSKLGYEQY
14	TRBV2	TRBD2	TRBJ2-1	ASSEGTSGRGDEQF
11	TRBV6-5	TRBD1	TRBJ2-2	ASRDRGGGELF
11	TRBV11-2	NA	TRBJ2-5	ASSFTLRETQY
15	TRBV5-4	NA	TRBJ1-4	ASSFRTTANRPEKLF
13	TRBV5-1	TRBD2	TRBJ2-5	ASSSSGGSLETQY
11	TRBV29-1	TRBD2	TRBJ2-5	SVDRAGVETQY
11	TRBV18	NA	TRBJ1-5	ASSPNGGQPQH